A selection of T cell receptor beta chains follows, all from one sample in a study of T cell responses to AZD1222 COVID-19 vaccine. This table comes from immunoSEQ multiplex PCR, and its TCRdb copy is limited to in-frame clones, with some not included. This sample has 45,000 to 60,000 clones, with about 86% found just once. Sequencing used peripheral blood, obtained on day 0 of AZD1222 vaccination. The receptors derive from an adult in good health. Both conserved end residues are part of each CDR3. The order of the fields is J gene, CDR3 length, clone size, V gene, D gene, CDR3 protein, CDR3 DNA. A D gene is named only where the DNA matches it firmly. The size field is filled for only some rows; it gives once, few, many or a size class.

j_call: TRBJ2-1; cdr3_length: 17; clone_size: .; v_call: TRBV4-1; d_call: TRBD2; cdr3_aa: CASSQAPGLAAYNEQFF; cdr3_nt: TGCGCCAGCAGCCAAGCACCGGGACTAGCGGCCTACAATGAGCAGTTCTTC
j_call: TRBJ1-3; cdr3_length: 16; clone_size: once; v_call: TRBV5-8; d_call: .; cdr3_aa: CASSLAQISSGNTIYF; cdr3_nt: TGTGCCAGCAGCTTAGCGCAGATAAGCTCTGGAAACACCATATATTTT
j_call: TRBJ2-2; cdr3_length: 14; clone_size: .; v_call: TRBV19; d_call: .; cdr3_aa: CASRRAGNTGELFF; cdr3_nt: TGTGCCAGTAGGCGAGCGGGGAACACCGGGGAGCTGTTTTTT
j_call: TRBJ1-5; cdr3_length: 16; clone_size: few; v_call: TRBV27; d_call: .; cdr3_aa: CASASGPPWRDQPQHF; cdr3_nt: TGTGCCAGCGCCTCGGGACCCCCTTGGAGGGATCAGCCCCAGCATTTT
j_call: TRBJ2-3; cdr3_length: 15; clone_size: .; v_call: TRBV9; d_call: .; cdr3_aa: CASSVGVGGTDTQYF; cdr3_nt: TGTGCCAGCAGCGTAGGGGTAGGGGGCACAGATACGCAGTATTTT
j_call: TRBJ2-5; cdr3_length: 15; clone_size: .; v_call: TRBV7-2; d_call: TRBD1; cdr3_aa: CASSTWGQGQETQYF; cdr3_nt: TGTGCCAGCAGCACTTGGGGACAGGGCCAAGAGACCCAGTACTTC
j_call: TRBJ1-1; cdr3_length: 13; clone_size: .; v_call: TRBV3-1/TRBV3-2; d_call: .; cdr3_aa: CASSPRGLTEAFF; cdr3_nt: TGTGCCAGCAGCCCAAGGGGCCTCACTGAAGCTTTCTTT
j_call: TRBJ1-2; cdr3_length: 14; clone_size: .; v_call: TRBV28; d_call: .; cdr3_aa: CASSSSPAVGGYTF; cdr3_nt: TGTGCCAGCAGTTCTAGCCCCGCCGTCGGCGGCTACACCTTC
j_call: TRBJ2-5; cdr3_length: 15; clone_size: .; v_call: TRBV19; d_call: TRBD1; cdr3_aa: CASSTRDRPFQTQYF; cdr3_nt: TGTGCCAGTAGTACCCGGGACAGGCCATTCCAGACCCAGTACTTC
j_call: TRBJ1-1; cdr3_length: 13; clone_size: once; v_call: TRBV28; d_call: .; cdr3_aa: CASSPTAYTEAFF; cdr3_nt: TGTGCCAGCAGTCCGACAGCCTACACTGAAGCTTTCTTT
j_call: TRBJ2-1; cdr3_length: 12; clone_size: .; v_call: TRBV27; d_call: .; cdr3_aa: CASSSPAREQFF; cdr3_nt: TGTGCCAGCAGTTCCCCCGCCCGTGAGCAGTTCTTC
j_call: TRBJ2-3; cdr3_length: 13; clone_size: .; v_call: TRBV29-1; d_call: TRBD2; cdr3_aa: CSVAAGVSDTQYF; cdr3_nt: TGCAGCGTTGCGGCGGGAGTATCAGATACGCAGTATTTT
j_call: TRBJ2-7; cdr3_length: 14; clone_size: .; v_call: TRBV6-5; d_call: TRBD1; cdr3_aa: CASRPPGQASGKYF; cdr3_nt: TGTGCCAGCAGACCACCCGGACAGGCCTCCGGGAAGTACTTC
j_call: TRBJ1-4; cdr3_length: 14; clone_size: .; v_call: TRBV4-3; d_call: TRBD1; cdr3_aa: CASSLRQGNEKLFF; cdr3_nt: TGCGCCAGCAGCTTACGACAGGGGAACGAAAAACTGTTTTTT
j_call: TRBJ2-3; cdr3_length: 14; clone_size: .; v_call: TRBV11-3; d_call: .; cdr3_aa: CASSKVDDTDTQYF; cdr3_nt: TGTGCCAGCAGCAAAGTGGACGACACAGATACGCAGTATTTT
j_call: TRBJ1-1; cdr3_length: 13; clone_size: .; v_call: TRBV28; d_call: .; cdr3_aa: CASSITSRGEAFF; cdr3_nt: TGTGCCAGCAGTATCACTTCCAGGGGTGAAGCTTTCTTT
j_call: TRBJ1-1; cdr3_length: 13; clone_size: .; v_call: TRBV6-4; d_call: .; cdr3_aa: CASSVDRRTEAFF; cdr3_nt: TGTGCCAGCAGTGTTGACAGGCGAACCGAAGCTTTCTTT
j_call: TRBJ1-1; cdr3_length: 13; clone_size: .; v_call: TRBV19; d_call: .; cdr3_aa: CASSMPGNTEAFF; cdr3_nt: TGTGCCAGTAGCATGCCAGGGAACACTGAAGCTTTCTTT
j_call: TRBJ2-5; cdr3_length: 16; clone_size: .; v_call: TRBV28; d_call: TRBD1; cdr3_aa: CASSRIQGRGQETQYF; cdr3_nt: TGTGCCAGCAGCCGCATACAGGGGAGAGGGCAAGAGACCCAGTACTTC
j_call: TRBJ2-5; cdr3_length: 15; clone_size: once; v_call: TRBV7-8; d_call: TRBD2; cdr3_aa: CASSSSGRAVETQYF; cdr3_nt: TGTGCCAGCAGCTCTAGCGGGAGGGCCGTGGAGACCCAGTACTTC
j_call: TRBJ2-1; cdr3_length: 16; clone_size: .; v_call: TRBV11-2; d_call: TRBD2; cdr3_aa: CASSLPLAGPYNEQFF; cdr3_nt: TGTGCCAGCAGCTTACCTCTAGCGGGACCCTACAATGAGCAGTTCTTC
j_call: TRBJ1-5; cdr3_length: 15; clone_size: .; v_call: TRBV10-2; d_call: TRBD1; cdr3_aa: CASSESRTGLEPQHF; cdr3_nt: TGCGCCAGCAGTGAGTCCAGGACAGGGCTTGAGCCCCAGCATTTT
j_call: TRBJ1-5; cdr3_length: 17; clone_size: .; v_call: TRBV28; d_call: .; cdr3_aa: CASSLWGIGGNPGPQHF; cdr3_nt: TGTGCCAGCAGTTTATGGGGGATAGGAGGGAATCCGGGGCCCCAGCATTTT
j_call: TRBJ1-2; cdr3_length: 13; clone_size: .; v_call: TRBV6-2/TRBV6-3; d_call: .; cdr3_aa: CASSLRDNYGYTF; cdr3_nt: TGTGCCAGCAGCCTCAGGGATAACTATGGCTACACCTTC
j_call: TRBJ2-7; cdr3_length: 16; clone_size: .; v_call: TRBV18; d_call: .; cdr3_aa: CASSPLGQPIGGEQYF; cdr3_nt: TGTGCCAGCTCACCCCTCGGACAGCCGATTGGTGGCGAGCAGTACTTC
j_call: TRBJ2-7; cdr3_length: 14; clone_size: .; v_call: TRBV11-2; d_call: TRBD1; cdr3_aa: CASSSNRDRSEQYF; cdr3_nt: TGTGCCAGCAGTTCAAACCGGGACAGGTCCGAGCAGTACTTC
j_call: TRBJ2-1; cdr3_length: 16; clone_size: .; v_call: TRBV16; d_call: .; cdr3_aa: CASSQFRGMGYNEQFF; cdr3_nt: TGTGCCAGCAGCCAATTTCGCGGGATGGGTTACAATGAGCAGTTCTTC
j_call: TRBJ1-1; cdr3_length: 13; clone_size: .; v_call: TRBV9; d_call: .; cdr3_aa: CASSVVEGTEAFF; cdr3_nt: TGTGCCAGCAGCGTAGTAGAGGGCACTGAAGCTTTCTTT
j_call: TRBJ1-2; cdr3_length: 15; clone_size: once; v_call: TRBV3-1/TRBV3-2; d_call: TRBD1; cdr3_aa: CASSQWGQGSDGYTF; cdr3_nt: TGTGCCAGCAGCCAATGGGGACAGGGGTCGGATGGCTACACCTTC
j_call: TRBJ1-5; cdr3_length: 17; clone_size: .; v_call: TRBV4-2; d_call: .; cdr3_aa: CASSQDLGSSQSWPQHF; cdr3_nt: TGTGCCAGCAGCCAAGATCTGGGATCCTCCCAATCTTGGCCCCAGCATTTT
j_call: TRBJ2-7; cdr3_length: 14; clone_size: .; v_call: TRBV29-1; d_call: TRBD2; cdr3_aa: CSVGSGGTPYEQYF; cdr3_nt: TGCAGCGTAGGTTCGGGGGGTACTCCCTACGAGCAGTACTTC
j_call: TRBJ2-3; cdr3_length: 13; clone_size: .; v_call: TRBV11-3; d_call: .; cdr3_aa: CASSLGVPDTQYF; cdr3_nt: TGTGCCAGCAGCTTAGGAGTGCCAGATACGCAGTATTTT
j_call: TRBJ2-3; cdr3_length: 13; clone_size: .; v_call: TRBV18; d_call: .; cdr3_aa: CASSPGSTDTQYF; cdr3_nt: TGTGCCAGCTCACCCGGTAGTACAGATACGCAGTATTTT
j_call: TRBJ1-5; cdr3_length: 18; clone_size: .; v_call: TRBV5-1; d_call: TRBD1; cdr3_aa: CASSLAERAGQGYQPQHF; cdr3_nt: TGCGCCAGCAGCTTGGCCGAGAGGGCGGGACAGGGGTATCAGCCCCAGCATTTT
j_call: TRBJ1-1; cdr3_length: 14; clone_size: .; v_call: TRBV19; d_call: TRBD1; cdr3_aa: CASSMTGMNTEAFF; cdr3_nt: TGTGCCAGTAGTATGACAGGGATGAACACTGAAGCTTTCTTT
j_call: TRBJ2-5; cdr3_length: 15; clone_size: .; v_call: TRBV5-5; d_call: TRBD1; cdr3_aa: CASSVDRGLRETQYF; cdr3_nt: TGTGCCAGCAGCGTAGACAGGGGGCTACGGGAGACCCAGTACTTC
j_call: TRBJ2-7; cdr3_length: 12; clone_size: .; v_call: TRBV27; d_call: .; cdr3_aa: CASSFHSYEQYF; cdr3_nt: TGTGCCAGCAGTTTCCACTCCTACGAGCAGTACTTC
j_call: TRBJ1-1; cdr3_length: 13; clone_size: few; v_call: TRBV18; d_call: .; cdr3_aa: CASSAQGNTEAFF; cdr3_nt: TGTGCCAGCTCAGCGCAGGGTAACACTGAAGCTTTCTTT
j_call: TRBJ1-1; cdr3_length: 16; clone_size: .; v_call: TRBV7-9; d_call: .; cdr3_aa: CASRFPWGQSNTEAFF; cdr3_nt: TGTGCCAGCAGGTTTCCGTGGGGACAATCGAACACTGAAGCTTTCTTT
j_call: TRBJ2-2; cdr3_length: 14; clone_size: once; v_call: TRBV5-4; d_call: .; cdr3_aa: CASSLGRESGELFF; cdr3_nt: TGTGCCAGCAGCTTGGGGAGGGAGTCCGGGGAGCTGTTTTTT
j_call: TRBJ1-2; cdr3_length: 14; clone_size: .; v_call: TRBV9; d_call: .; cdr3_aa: CASSGPDRHYGYTF; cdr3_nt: TGTGCCAGCAGCGGTCCCGACAGGCACTATGGCTACACCTTC
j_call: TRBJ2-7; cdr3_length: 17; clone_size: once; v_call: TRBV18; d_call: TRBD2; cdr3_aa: CASSPWIIAGGTYEQYF; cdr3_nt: TGTGCCAGCTCACCATGGATCATAGCGGGAGGGACCTACGAGCAGTACTTC
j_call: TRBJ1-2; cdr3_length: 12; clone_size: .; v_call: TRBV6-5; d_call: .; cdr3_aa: CASTQGRYGYTF; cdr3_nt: TGTGCCAGCACTCAAGGCCGTTATGGCTACACCTTC
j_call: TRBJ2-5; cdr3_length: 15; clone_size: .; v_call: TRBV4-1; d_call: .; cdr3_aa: CASSPQGRGKETQYF; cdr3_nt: TGCGCCAGCAGCCCCCAAGGACGGGGGAAAGAGACCCAGTACTTC
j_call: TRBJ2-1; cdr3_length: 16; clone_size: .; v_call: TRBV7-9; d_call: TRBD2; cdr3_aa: CASSQALLLAGYEQFF; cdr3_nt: TGTGCCAGCAGCCAGGCATTGTTACTAGCGGGCTATGAGCAGTTCTTC
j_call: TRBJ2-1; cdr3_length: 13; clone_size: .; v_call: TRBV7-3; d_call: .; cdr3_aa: CASSPLRGNEQFF; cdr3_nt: TGTGCCAGCAGTCCTCTCCGAGGGAATGAGCAGTTCTTC
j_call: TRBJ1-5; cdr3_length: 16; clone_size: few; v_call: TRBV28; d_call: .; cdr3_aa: CASSLMGFFGNQPQHF; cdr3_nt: TGTGCCAGCAGTCTCATGGGATTTTTTGGCAATCAGCCCCAGCATTTT
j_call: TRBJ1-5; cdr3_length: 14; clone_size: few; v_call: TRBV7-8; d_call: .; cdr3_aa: CASSPGPSDQPQHF; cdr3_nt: TGTGCCAGCAGCCCGGGACCATCGGATCAGCCCCAGCATTTT
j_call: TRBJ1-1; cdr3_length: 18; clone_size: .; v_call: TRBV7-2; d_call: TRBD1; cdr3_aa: CASSLRSGQVLMNTEAFF; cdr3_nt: TGTGCCAGCAGCTTAAGAAGCGGACAGGTTTTGATGAACACTGAAGCTTTCTTT
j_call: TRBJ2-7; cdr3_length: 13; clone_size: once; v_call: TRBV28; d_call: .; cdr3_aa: CASGPGLGKEQYF; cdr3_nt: TGTGCCAGCGGCCCAGGGTTGGGAAAGGAGCAGTACTTC
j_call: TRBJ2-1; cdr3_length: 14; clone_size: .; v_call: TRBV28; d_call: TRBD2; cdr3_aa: CASSQGLADNEQFF; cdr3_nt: TGTGCCAGCAGTCAAGGACTAGCGGACAATGAGCAGTTCTTC
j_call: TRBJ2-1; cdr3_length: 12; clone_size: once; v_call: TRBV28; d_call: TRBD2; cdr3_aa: CASGRATNEQFF; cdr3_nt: TGTGCCAGCGGGAGGGCCACCAATGAGCAGTTCTTC
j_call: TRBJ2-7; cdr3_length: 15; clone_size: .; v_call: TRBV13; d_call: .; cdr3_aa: CASSLGLGPTYEQYF; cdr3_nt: TGTGCCAGCAGCTTAGGCCTAGGGCCCACATACGAGCAGTACTTC